This TCR beta chain is from a study of blood T cell repertoires in COVID-19 (dated by TCRdb to 2019 to 2021). Regarding the complete study: The collaborator samples originated in the United States, Italy and Spain and spanned the acute and convalescent phases of COVID-19. The material from the prospective study consisted of cDNA or gDNA derived from T cells, B-cell-depleted T cells, or PBMCs. Subjects who had been exposed to COVID-19, were actively infected with it, or had recovered from it provided the deeply sampled blood TCRbeta repertoires that made up the dataset. The repertoires were released in a freely available public database meant as a resource for research on the immune response to SARS-CoV-2. The samples were drawn from two sources: the first 160 participants of the ongoing ImmuneRACE study, and 950 to 1,500 subjects contributed by 6 global collaborators. Sample metadata almost always included a de-identified subject ID, COVID-19 status, age in years and sex. Where HLA class I and class II types were available, the types were taken from metadata supplied by the sample provider, not from assay-based typing. Findings and caveats that apply to the study as a whole: The amount of clinical and demographic metadata varied by source and participant and was provided uncurated.

This clone was found once. Its antigen is still unknown. There are no base qualities to consult, and no much larger clone falls within one base. Relative to germline, V is 0 bases shorter and J is 7 bases shorter, with 11 bases between their ends. The CDR3 measures 14 amino acids from cysteine to phenylalanine. Left in the record is the CDR3 DNA by itself, 42 bases read in frame from the first base. From the germline V gene, CDR1 is SGHRS and CDR2 is YFSETQ. TCRbeta CDR3 regions were amplified from genomic DNA using the immunoSEQ Assay, a bias-controlled multiplex PCR. The authors' pipeline ran thus. Nucleated cell counts per sample were estimated from amplification of reference gene primers within the assay. To quantify the absolute abundance of each unique TCRbeta CDR3 rearrangement, sequence reads were collapsed and filtered. For each sample, productive Simpson clonality was calculated by taking the square root of Simpson's diversity index across productive rearrangements. In its TCRdb copy, this immuneACCESS table keeps in-frame sequences only and misses some clones. Where compared with another copy, unresolved V genes explain less than half of these, and the others have no known cause. The DNA was the basis for D and trimming; V, J and clone size are from that table. The sample includes 220,000 or so clones, with over 80% observed a single time. Of the sample, 0.87% is held by the ten largest clones.

In the prospective study, participants were about 18 to 95 years old, resided in fewer than 25 geographic areas of the United States, and were enrolled through a virtual design. Cohort assignment in the prospective study relied on participant-reported clinical history from a screening survey and a study questionnaire. Exposed participants were defined as having been in contact with someone with a PCR-confirmed or clinician-diagnosed COVID-19 case within 2 weeks of study entry. In the prospective study, mobile phlebotomists collected whole blood, serum and a nasopharyngeal or oropharyngeal swab from each participant. Additional blood draws and questionnaires over an approximately 2-month period could optionally be provided by prospective study participants. Before DNA extraction, blood samples from the prospective study were shipped at room temperature or frozen.

Input material: PBMCs or T cells enriched from blood (not recorded which). The origin of this receptor is a man aged 50 to 59 who had been exposed to COVID-19. Recombination joined TRBV5-1 with TRBJ1-5; too little of a D gene remains to name it. The CDR3: CASSLASGKQPQHF. The nucleotides read TGCGCCAGCAGCTTGGCTTCGGGGAAGCAGCCCCAGCATTTT.